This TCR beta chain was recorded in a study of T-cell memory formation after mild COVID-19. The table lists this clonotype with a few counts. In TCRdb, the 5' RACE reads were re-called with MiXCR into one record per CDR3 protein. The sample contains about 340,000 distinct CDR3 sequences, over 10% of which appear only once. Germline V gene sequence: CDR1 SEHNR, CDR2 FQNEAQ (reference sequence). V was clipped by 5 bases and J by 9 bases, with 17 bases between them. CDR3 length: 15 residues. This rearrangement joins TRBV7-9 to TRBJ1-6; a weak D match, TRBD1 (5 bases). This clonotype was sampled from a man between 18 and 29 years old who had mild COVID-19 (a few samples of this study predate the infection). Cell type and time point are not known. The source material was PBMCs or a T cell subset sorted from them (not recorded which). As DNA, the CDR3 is TGTGCCAGCAGCCCAGCCAGGGTACGGGGTTCACCCCTCCACTTT. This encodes CASSPARVRGSPLHF.